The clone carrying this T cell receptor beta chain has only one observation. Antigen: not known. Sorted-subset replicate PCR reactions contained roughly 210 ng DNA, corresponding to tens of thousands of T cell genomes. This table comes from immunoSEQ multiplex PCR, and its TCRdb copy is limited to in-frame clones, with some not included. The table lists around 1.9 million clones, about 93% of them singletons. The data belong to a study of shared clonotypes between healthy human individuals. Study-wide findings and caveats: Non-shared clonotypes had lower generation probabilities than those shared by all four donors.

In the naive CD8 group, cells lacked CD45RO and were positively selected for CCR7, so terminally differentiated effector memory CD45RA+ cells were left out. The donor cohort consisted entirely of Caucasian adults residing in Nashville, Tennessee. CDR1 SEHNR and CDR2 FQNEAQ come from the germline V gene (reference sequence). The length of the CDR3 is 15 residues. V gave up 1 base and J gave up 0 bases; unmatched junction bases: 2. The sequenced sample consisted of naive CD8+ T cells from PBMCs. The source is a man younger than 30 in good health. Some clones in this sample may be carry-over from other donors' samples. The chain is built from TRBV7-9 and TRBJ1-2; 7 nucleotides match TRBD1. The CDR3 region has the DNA TGTGCCAGCAGCTTAGATCAGGGGGCTAACTATGGCTACACCTTC. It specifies CASSLDQGANYGYTF.